This TCR beta chain was identified in a study of blood T cell repertoires in COVID-19. For the study at large: Sources were T cells, B-cell-depleted T cells, or PBMCs; the material itself was cDNA or gDNA.

In the study's own analysis: Estimation of nucleated cell counts was performed using reference gene primer amplification. Assay used: immunoSEQ multiplex PCR; TCRdb lists only in-frame clones, some missing. The V and J calls and the clone size are those of that table, but D and trimming were determined from the DNA. The sample lists a few hundred thousand clones, around four fifths seen once, with approximately 4.3% in the top ten. Residents of 24 US areas, aged roughly 18 to 89 years, made up the participants. Participants' reported clinical history set cohort assignment. V lost 6 bases, J lost 6 bases, and 4 bases stayed unmatched. Looked up from germline, CDR1 is KGHDR and CDR2 is SFDVKD. CDR3 size: 13 residues.

The chain employs TRBV24-1 and TRBJ2-3, with TRBD2 matching 8 bases. Sequencing input: PBMCs or T cells enriched from blood (not recorded which). The source of this sequence is a young man with acute COVID-19. CDR3 protein: CATSYGGADTQYF. CDR3 in DNA: TGTGCCACCAGTTACGGGGGGGCCGATACGCAGTATTTT.